This TCR beta chain was found in a study of identical twins. Many counts were recorded for this clonotype. The J segment lost 5 bases and the V segment lost 3 bases, leaving 5 bases of the junction unmatched. The CDR3 sequence is 15 residues long. CDR1 is MGHRA and CDR2 is YSYEKL in the germline V gene. Template switching (which added a universal primer site) was used, and cDNA carried unique molecular identifiers. TCRdb ran MiXCR on the 5' RACE reads and lists one entry per CDR3 protein. The sample contains around 280,000 distinct CDR3 sequences, more than 6.5% of which appear only once. A further study also used this sample, focusing on yellow fever vaccine responses in identical twins.

The sequenced material came from memory (CD45RO+) T cells sorted from blood. The chain couples TRBV4-1 to TRBJ2-1, with 9 nucleotides matching TRBD1. This receptor was obtained from a woman aged 18-30 years in good health. CDR3 nucleotides: TGCGCCAGCAGCCACCCGGGACAGGGCCACAATGAGCAGTTCTTC. Protein: CASSHPGQGHNEQFF.